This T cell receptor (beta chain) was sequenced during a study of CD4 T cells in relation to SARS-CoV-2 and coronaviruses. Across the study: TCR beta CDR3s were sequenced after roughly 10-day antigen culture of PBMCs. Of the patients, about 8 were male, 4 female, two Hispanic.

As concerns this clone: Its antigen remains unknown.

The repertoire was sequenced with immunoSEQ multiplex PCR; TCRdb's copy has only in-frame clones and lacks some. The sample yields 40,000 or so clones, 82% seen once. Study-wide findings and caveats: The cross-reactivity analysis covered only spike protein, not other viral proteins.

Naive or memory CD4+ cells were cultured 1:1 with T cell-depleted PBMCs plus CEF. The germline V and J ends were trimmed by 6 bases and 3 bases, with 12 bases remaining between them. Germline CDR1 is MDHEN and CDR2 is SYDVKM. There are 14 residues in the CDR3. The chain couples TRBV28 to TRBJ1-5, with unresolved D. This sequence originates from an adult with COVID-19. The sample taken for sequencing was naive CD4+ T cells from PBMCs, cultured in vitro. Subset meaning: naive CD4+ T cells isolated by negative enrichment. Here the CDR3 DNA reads TGTGCCAGCAGAGCTACAGTTGCCAATCAGCCCCAGCATTTT. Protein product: CASRATVANQPQHF.